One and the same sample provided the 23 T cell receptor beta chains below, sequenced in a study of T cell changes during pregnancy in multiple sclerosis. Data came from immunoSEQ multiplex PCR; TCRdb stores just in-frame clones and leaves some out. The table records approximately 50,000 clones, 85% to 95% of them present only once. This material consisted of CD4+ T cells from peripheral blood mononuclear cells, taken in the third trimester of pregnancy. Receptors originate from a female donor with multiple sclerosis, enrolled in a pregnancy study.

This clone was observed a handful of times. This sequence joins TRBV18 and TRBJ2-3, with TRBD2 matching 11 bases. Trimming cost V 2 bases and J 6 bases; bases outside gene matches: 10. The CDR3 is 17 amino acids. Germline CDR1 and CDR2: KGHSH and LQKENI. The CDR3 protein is CASSPRLLAGVDDTQYF. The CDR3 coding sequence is TGTGCCAGCTCACCAAGGCTACTAGCGGGGGTTGACGATACGCAGTATTTT.

CDR3 coding DNA: TGTGCAAGTAGAACGGGACTAGCGGGAGACAACGAGCAGTACTTC. Translated: CASRTGLAGDNEQYF. The V and J genes are TRBV12-2 and TRBJ2-7; TRBD2, the table's D call, lacks a check against the DNA. TRBV12-2 is a recognized pseudogene. The CDR3 sequence is 15 residues long.

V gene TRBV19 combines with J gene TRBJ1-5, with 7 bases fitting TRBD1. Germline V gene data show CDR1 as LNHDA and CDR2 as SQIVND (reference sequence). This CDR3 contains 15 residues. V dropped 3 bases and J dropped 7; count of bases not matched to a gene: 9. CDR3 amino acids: CASSIFTGQAQPQHF. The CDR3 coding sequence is TGTGCCAGTAGTATTTTTACCGGACAGGCCCAGCCCCAGCATTTT.

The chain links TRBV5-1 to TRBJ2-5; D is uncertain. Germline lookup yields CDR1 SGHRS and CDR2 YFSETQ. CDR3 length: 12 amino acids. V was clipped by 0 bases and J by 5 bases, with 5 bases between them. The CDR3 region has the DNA TGCGCCAGCAGCTTGGCCTTTGAGACCCAGTACTTC. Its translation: CASSLAFETQYF.

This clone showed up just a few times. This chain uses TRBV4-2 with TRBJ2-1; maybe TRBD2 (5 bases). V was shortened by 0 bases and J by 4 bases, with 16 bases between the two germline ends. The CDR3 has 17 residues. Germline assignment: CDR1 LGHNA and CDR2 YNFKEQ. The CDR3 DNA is TGTGCCAGCAGCCAAGAGGGTGCGGCTAGCCGGTACAATGAGCAGTTCTTC. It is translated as CASSQEGAASRYNEQFF.

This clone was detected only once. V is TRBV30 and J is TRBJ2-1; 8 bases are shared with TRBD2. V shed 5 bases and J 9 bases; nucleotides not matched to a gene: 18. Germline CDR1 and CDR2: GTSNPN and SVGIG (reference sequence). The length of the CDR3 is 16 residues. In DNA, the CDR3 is TGTGCCTGGGAAGCAACGAGCGGGAGTGGGCCCAGTGAGCAGTTCTTC. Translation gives CAWEATSGSGPSEQFF.

Here the CDR3 DNA reads TGTGCCAGCAGCTTGGAAGGGACACGGCATCTCTACGAGCAGTACTTC. Its protein product is CASSLEGTRHLYEQYF. The rearrangement links TRBV5-5 to TRBJ2-7; the D gene is possibly TRBD1 (6 bases). This CDR3 is built from 16 residues. The V gene's germline CDR1 is SGHKS and CDR2 YYEKEE (reference sequence). With 0 bases removed from V and 3 bases from J, the gap between germline ends came to 16 bases.

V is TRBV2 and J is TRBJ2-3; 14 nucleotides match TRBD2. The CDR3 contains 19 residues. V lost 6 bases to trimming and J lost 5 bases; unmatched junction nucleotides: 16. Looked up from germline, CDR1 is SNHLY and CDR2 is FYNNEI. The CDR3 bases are TGTGCCAGCAGACCAGCATCAAGACTAGCGGGAGGGCCCGGAGATACGCAGTATTTT. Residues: CASRPASRLAGGPGDTQYF.

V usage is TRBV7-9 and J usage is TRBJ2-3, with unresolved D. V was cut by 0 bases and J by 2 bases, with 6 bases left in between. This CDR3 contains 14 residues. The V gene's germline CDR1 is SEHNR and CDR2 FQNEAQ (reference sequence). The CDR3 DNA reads TGTGCCAGCAGCTTAGCGGGCTCCACAGATACGCAGTATTTT. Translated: CASSLAGSTDTQYF. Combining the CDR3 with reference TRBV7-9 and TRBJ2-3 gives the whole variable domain DTGVSQNPRHKITKRGQNVTFRCDPISEHNRLYWYRQTLGQGPEFLTYFQNEAQLEKSRLLSDRFSAERPKGSFSTLEIQRTEQGDSAMYLCASSLAGSTDTQYFGPGTRLTVL.

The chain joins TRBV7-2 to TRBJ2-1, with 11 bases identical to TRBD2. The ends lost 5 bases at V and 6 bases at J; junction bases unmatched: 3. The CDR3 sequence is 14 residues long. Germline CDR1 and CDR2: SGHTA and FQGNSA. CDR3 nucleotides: TGTGCCAGCAGCCCGGGACTAGCGGCCAATGAGCAGTTCTTC. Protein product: CASSPGLAANEQFF.

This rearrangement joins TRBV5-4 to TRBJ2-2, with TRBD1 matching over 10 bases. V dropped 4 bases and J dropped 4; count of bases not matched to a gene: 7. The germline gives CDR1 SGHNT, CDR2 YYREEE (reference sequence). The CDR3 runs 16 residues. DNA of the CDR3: TGTGCCAGCAGCCCTCGACAGGGGGCGGGCACCGGGGAGCTGTTTTTT. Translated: CASSPRQGAGTGELFF.

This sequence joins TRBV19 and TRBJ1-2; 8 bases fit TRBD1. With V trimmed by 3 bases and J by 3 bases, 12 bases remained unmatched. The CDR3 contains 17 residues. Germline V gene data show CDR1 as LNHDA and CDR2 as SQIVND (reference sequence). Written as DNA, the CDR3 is TGTGCCAGTAGTATGCCGGGCGGACAGGGTGGCCACTATGGCTACACCTTC. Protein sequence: CASSMPGGQGGHYGYTF.

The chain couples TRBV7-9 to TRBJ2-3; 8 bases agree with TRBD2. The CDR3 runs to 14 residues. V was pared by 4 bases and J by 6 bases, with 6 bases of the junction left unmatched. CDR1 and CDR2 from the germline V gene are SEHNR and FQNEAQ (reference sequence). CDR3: CASSSNGRGDTQYF. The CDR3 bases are TGTGCCAGCAGCTCAAACGGGAGGGGTGATACGCAGTATTTT.

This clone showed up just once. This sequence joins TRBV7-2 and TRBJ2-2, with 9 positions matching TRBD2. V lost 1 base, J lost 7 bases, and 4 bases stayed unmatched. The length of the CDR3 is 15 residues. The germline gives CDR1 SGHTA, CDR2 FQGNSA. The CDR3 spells CASSLERGAGGELFF. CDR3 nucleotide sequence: TGTGCCAGCAGCTTAGAGCGGGGGGCGGGCGGGGAGCTGTTTTTT.

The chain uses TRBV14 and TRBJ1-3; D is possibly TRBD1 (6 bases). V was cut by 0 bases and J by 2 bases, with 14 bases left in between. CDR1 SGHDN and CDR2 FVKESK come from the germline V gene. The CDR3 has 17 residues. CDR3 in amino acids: CASSQDGLTGTGNTIYF. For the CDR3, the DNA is TGTGCCAGCAGCCAAGATGGCCTCACAGGGACTGGAAACACCATATATTTT.

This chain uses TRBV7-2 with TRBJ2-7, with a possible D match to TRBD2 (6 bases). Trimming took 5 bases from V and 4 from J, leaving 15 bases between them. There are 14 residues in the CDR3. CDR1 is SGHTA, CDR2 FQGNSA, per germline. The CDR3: CASSIGLSPYEQYF. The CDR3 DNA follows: TGTGCCAGCAGCATCGGACTAAGCCCGTACGAGCAGTACTTC.

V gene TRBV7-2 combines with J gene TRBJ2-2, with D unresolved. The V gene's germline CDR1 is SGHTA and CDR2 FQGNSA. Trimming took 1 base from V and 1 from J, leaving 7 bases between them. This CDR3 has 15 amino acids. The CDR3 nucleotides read TGTGCCAGCAGCTTAGTGTTCGGGAACACCGGGGAGCTGTTTTTT. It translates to CASSLVFGNTGELFF.

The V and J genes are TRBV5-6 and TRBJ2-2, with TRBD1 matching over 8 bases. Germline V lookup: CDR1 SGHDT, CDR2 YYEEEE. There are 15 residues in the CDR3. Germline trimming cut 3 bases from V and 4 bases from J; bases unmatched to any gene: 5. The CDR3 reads CASSYRGIRTGELFF. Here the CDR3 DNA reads TGTGCCAGCAGCTACAGGGGGATTCGCACCGGGGAGCTGTTTTTT.

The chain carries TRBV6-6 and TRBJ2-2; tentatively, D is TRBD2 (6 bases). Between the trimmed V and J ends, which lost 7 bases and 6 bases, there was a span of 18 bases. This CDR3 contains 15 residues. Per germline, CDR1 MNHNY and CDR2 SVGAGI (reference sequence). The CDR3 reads CASNGTPQIAGELFF. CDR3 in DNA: TGTGCCAGCAATGGGACTCCCCAAATCGCCGGGGAGCTGTTTTTT.

The CDR3 region has the DNA TGCGCCAGCAGCCAAGAGTGGAGCTTCAATCAGCCCCAGCATTTT. It yields the protein CASSQEWSFNQPQHF. V gene TRBV4-1 combines with J gene TRBJ1-5; no firm D call. CDR3 length: 15 residues. V was clipped by 0 bases and J by 3 bases, with 9 bases between them. Germline V gene sequence: CDR1 MGHRA, CDR2 YSYEKL.

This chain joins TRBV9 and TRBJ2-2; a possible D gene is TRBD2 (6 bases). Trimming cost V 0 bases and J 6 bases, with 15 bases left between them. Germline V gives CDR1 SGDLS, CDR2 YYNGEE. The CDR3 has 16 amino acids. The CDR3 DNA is TGTGCCAGCAGCGTAGCTGGGGGGAGTATTTCCGGGGAGCTGTTTTTT. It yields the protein CASSVAGGSISGELFF. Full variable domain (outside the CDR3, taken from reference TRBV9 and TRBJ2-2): DSGVTQTPKHLITATGQRVTLRCSPRSGDLSVYWYQQSLDQGLQFLIQYYNGEERAKGNILERFSAQQFPDLHSELNLSSLELGDSALYFCASSVAGGSISGELFFGEGSRLTVL.

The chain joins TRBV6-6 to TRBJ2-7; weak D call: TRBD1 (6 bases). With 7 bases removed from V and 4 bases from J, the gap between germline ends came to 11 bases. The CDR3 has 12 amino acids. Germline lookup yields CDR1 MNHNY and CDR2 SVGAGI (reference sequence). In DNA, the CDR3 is TGTGCCAGCAACCAGGGGTTTTACGAGCAGTACTTC. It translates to CASNQGFYEQYF.

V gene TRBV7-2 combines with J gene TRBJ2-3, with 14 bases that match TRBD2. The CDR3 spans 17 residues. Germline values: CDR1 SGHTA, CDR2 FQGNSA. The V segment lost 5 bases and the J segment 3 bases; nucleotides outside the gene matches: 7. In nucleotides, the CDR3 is TGTGCCAGCAGCCGCCGACTAGCGGGAGGGAGAACAGATACGCAGTATTTT. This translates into CASSRRLAGGRTDTQYF.